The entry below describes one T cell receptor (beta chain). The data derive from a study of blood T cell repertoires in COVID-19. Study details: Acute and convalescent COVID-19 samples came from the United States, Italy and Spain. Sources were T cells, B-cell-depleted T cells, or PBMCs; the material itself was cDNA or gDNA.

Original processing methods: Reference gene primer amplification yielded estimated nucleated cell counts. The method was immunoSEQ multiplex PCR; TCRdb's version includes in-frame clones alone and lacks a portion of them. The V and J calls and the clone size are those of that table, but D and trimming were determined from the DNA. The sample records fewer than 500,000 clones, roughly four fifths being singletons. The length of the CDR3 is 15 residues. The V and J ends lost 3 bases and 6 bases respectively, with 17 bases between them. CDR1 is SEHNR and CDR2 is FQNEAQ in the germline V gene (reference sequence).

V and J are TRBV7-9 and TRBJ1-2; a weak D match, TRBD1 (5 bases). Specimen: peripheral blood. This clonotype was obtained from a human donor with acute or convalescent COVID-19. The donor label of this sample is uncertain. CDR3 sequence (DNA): TGTGCCAGCAGCTTGGGGGGTGTGGTGATCGATGGCTACACCTTC. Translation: CASSLGGVVIDGYTF.